This TCR beta chain came from a study of T cell responses to AZD1222 COVID-19 vaccine. Repertoires were generated with immunoSEQ multiplex PCR, while TCRdb's copy carries only in-frame clones and drops some. The sample has fewer than 150,000 clones, roughly 91% seen once. Points from the study as a whole: As reported, nearly half of all spike-specific TCRs target variant regions that are unmutated. Repertoire sampling happened only post peak T cell response. At baseline, seropositivity was found in only five or six AZD1222 recipients. Compared with day 0, the breadth and depth of the Spike-specific TCR repertoire rose significantly after two doses of AZD1222.

Concerning this clone: The antigen is undetermined.

Trimming took 6 bases from V and 5 from J; bases not matched to a gene: 12. CDR1 and CDR2 (germline): MDHEN, SYDVKM. This CDR3 spans 15 amino acids. Sequenced here: peripheral blood, sampled 28 days after the second AZD1222 dose. The chain carries TRBV28 and TRBJ1-2; 7 bases are a match to TRBD1. This clonotype was obtained from an adult who received the AZD1222 COVID-19 vaccine. The CDR3 nucleotides are TGTGCCAGCAGCCTTCTGGACAGGAGCAATTATGGCTACACCTTC. Translation gives CASSLLDRSNYGYTF.